The 15 T cell receptor beta chains reported below all come from one sample, sequenced in a study of blood T cell repertoires in COVID-19. Method: immunoSEQ multiplex PCR; TCRdb's copy keeps in-frame clones and lacks some. This table holds around 250,000 clones, roughly 85% found once. The sample was peripheral blood. The receptor set was obtained from a man between 45 and 60 years old with active or convalescent COVID-19.

This clone was picked up a small number of times. The V call is TRBV19, the J call TRBJ2-7; 7 bases match TRBD1. With V trimmed by 3 bases and J by 3 bases, 14 bases remained unmatched. CDR3 length: 17 residues. Germline V gene data show CDR1 as LNHDA and CDR2 as SQIVND (reference sequence). The CDR3 DNA reads TGTGCCAGTAGTATCATTCCCTCAGGGGGACGGGTCTACGAGCAGTACTTC. Its protein product is CASSIIPSGGRVYEQYF.

The sample holds one count of this clone. The rearrangement uses TRBV9 and TRBJ2-3; tentative D call: TRBD2 (5 bases). Germline V gives CDR1 SGDLS, CDR2 YYNGEE. The germline V and J ends were trimmed by 6 bases and 0 bases, with 14 bases remaining between them. The CDR3 consists of 15 residues. The CDR3, as DNA: TGTGCCAGCACCCCCAGCGGATTTAGCACAGATACGCAGTATTTT. It translates to CASTPSGFSTDTQYF.

The rearrangement uses TRBV5-1 and TRBJ2-2; D is unresolved. Germline-derived CDR1 and CDR2 are SGHRS and YFSETQ. Trimming removed 2 bases from V and 0 bases from J, with 8 bases in between. The CDR3 contains 15 residues. The CDR3 here is CASSFTLANTGELFF. The CDR3, as DNA: TGCGCCAGCAGCTTCACCTTAGCGAACACCGGGGAGCTGTTTTTT.

The chain recombines TRBV5-1 with TRBJ2-7; weak D call: TRBD1 (5 bases). V lost 4 bases, J lost 3 bases, and 17 bases lay in between. CDR1 and CDR2 (germline): SGHRS, YFSETQ. The CDR3 consists of 15 residues. The CDR3, as DNA: TGCGCCAGCAGCCCAACGGCCGACAGATACTACGAGCAGTACTTC. Its protein product is CASSPTADRYYEQYF. Full variable domain (outside the CDR3, taken from reference TRBV5-1 and TRBJ2-7): KAGVTQTPRYLIKTRGQQVTLSCSPISGHRSVSWYQQTPGQGLQFLFEYFSETQRNKGNFPGRFSGRQFSNSRSEMNVSTLELGDSALYLCASSPTADRYYEQYFGPGTRLTVT.

This clone has just one count. V gene TRBV11-3 combines with J gene TRBJ2-3, with 8 nucleotides matching TRBD1. Trimming took 0 bases from V and 4 from J; bases not matched to a gene: 3. The CDR3 covers 15 residues. From germline, CDR1 is SGHNT and CDR2 YENEEA. DNA of the CDR3: TGTGCCAGCAGCTTAGAGGCAGGGGGCGCAGATACGCAGTATTTT. Amino acids: CASSLEAGGADTQYF.

The chain uses TRBV19 and TRBJ2-3; 9 nucleotides match TRBD1. The germline V gene has CDR1 LNHDA and CDR2 SQIVND (reference sequence). The CDR3 is 15 amino acids. The junction had 9 bases not matched to a gene; V was cut back by 5 bases and J by 6 bases. This CDR3 reads CASSSQGAPRDTQYF. The CDR3 coding sequence is TGTGCCAGTAGTTCACAGGGGGCGCCCAGGGATACGCAGTATTTT.

CDR3 residues: CASSTGQGGETQYF. CDR3 nucleotide sequence: TGTGCCAGCAGCACTGGACAGGGAGGAGAGACCCAGTACTTC. The rearrangement links TRBV7-2 to TRBJ2-5; 8 bases agree with TRBD1. In germline, CDR1 is SGHTA, CDR2 FQGNSA. This CDR3 is 14 amino acids long. V was pared by 5 bases and J by 4 bases, with 6 bases of the junction left unmatched.

The gene calls are TRBV10-3 and TRBJ2-1; 8 nucleotides line up with TRBD2. Germline V gives CDR1 ENHRY, CDR2 SYGVKD. The CDR3 contains 18 residues. With 0 bases clipped from V and 8 bases from J, the junction kept 15 bases outside the gene matches. For the CDR3, the DNA is TGTGCCATCAGTGAGTCGCACCCCCGGTTGGCGGGAGGCGATGAGCAGTTCTTC. The encoded protein is CAISESHPRLAGGDEQFF.

J is TRBJ2-3 and V is TRBV11-2; no firm D call. The CDR3 consists of 15 residues. In germline, CDR1 is SGHAT, CDR2 FQNNGV. V lost 5 bases and J 4 bases, leaving 16 bases between the germline ends. The CDR3 DNA reads as TGTGCCAGCAGCCCTCGACTCCGGGTTTCAGATACGCAGTATTTT. Its protein is CASSPRLRVSDTQYF.

The chain couples TRBV27 to TRBJ1-2, with 8 bases identical to TRBD1. CDR1 and CDR2 (germline): MNHEY, SMNVEV (reference sequence). The CDR3 sequence is 15 residues long. V was clipped by 4 bases and J by 6 bases; unmatched bases: 10. In DNA, the CDR3 is TGTGCCAGCAGTTCAATTCTACAGGGGGAGGATGGCTACACCTTC. This codes for CASSSILQGEDGYTF.

V gene TRBV9 combines with J gene TRBJ2-1, with 9 bases matching TRBD2. The V and J ends lost 4 bases and 7 bases, in that order; junction bases with no gene match: 6. Germline CDR1 and CDR2: SGDLS and YYNGEE. The CDR3 covers 14 residues. The CDR3 DNA is TGTGCCAGCAGCTCCGGGACTAGCATAAATGAGCAGTTCTTC. This gives the protein CASSSGTSINEQFF.

The chain joins TRBV29-1 to TRBJ1-6; D may be TRBD1 (5 bases). From germline, CDR1 is SQVTM and CDR2 ANQGSEA. Between the trimmed V and J ends, which lost 8 bases and 5 bases, there was a span of 10 bases. The CDR3 loop spans 12 amino acids. The CDR3 loop reads CSLGEDNSPLHF. The CDR3 DNA follows: TGCAGCCTAGGGGAGGATAATTCACCCCTCCACTTT.

V gene TRBV9 combines with J gene TRBJ2-1; 10 bases are a match to TRBD2. CDR3 size: 15 residues. V lost 4 bases and J lost 2; bases outside the gene matches: 3. Germline CDR1 and CDR2: SGDLS and YYNGEE. DNA for the CDR3: TGTGCCAGCAGCCCCACTAGCGGGACCTACAATGAGCAGTTCTTC. It codes for CASSPTSGTYNEQFF.

The CDR3 sequence is CASSPLGAGGENYGYTF. CDR3 DNA: TGTGCCAGCAGTCCCCTCGGGGCAGGGGGCGAAAACTATGGCTACACCTTC. V and J are TRBV27 and TRBJ1-2, with 8 nucleotides matching TRBD1. The CDR3 covers 17 residues. The V gene's germline CDR1 is MNHEY and CDR2 SMNVEV (reference sequence). J was trimmed by 2 bases and V by 5 bases; bases with no gene match: 13.

A single count supports this clone. The chain has TRBV4-3 and TRBJ1-2; D not resolved. Germline V gene sequence: CDR1 LGHNA, CDR2 YSLEER. The CDR3 is 13 amino acids. The V gene lost 1 base and the J gene lost 7 bases, with 10 bases spanning the gap. CDR3 in amino acids: CASSQVKRGGYTF. CDR3 nucleotides: TGCGCCAGCAGCCAAGTTAAGAGAGGTGGCTACACCTTC.